The 8 T cell receptor beta chains below were found in one sample sequenced in a study of cytomegalovirus exposure and HLA in healthy donors. The PCR employed 60 Vbeta primers together with 13 Jbeta primers. Data came from immunoSEQ multiplex PCR; TCRdb stores just in-frame clones and leaves some out. This repertoire shows roughly 130,000 clones, 65% to 75% found once; its top ten account for 5.5% to 7%. Sequenced sample: PBMCs. These receptors were collected from a middle-aged man in good health and CMV-seropositive.

This chain connects TRBV28 to TRBJ1-4, with D perhaps matching TRBD1 (5 bases). Trimming took off 5 bases at V and 3 bases at J, with 16 bases between the two ends. This CDR3 has 16 amino acids. Germline assignment: CDR1 MDHEN and CDR2 SYDVKM. The CDR3 loop reads CASSPYQGLANEKLFF. CDR3 in DNA: TGTGCCAGCAGTCCCTATCAGGGTTTAGCTAATGAAAAACTGTTTTTT.

The J gene is TRBJ1-2, the V gene TRBV6-5, with unresolved D. This CDR3 contains 12 residues. The germline V gene has CDR1 MNHEY and CDR2 SVGAGI. The germline V and J ends were trimmed by 0 bases and 8 bases, with 7 bases remaining between them. CDR3 in DNA: TGTGCCAGCAGTTACTCGAACAGCGGCTACACCTTC. It encodes CASSYSNSGYTF.

This clone was found once. V and J are TRBV9 and TRBJ1-1; a possible D gene is TRBD1 (6 bases). CDR3 size: 15 residues. V was pared by 2 bases and J by 3 bases, with 14 bases between. CDR1 and CDR2 from the germline V gene are SGDLS and YYNGEE. Here the CDR3 reads CASSVSGRGYTEAFF. DNA for the CDR3: TGTGCCAGCAGCGTCAGTGGGAGGGGGTACACTGAAGCTTTCTTT.

The V call is TRBV13, the J call TRBJ1-4, with no clear D. V lost 5 bases and J 5 bases, leaving 12 bases between the germline ends. Per germline, CDR1 PRHDT and CDR2 FYEKMQ (reference sequence). This CDR3 has 14 residues. This CDR3 is CASSVGRANEKLFF. The CDR3 nucleotides read TGTGCCAGCAGCGTTGGGAGGGCCAATGAAAAACTGTTTTTT.

The chain carries TRBV5-1 and TRBJ2-3; 7 bases are a match to TRBD2. Germline-derived CDR1 and CDR2 are SGHRS and YFSETQ. The ends lost 4 bases at V and 2 bases at J; junction bases unmatched: 7. This CDR3 comprises 15 residues. CDR3 DNA: TGCGCCAGCAGCGCAGCGGGATCTATCACAGATACGCAGTATTTT. It translates to CASSAAGSITDTQYF. Full variable domain (rest looked up from reference TRBV5-1 and TRBJ2-3): KAGVTQTPRYLIKTRGQQVTLSCSPISGHRSVSWYQQTPGQGLQFLFEYFSETQRNKGNFPGRFSGRQFSNSRSEMNVSTLELGDSALYLCASSAAGSITDTQYFGPGTRLTVL.

The chain's CDR3 is CAWGGGSGYGYTF. The DNA for the CDR3 is TGTGCCTGGGGGGGAGGGTCGGGCTATGGCTACACCTTC. The chain joins TRBV30 to TRBJ1-2; D is possibly TRBD1 (5 bases). Germline CDR1 reads GTSNPN; CDR2 reads SVGIG (reference sequence). This CDR3 has 13 residues. V was shortened by 5 bases and J by 4 bases, with 14 bases between the two germline ends.

This rearrangement joins TRBV6-5 to TRBJ1-1, with 7 positions matching TRBD1. The CDR3 has 15 amino acids. Germline assignment: CDR1 MNHEY and CDR2 SVGAGI. V gave up 4 bases and J gave up 0 bases; unmatched junction bases: 5. The CDR3 bases are TGTGCCAGCAGTTTTAACAGGGGAATGAACACTGAAGCTTTCTTT. It codes for CASSFNRGMNTEAFF.

The rearrangement joins TRBV29-1 to TRBJ2-1; D might be TRBD1 (5 bases). Trimming pared 7 bases from V and 6 bases from J, leaving 19 bases between. This CDR3 has 14 amino acids. Germline V gene data show CDR1 as SQVTM and CDR2 as ANQGSEA. CDR3 coding DNA: TGCAGCGCCCTTACCCTGGGGCCCTGCAATGAGCAGTTCTTC. It translates to CSALTLGPCNEQFF.